This T cell receptor (beta chain) was obtained from a study of shared clonotypes between healthy human individuals (TCRdb year 2020). Turning to the overall study: A couple of women and a few men aged 18 to 49 years were included in the cohort. For each donor, three plates each were used for CD4 naive and CD4 memory, two plates were used for CD8 naive, and one plate was used for CD8 memory. To estimate repertoire size and how much clonotype sharing occurs between individuals, the study deeply sequenced the blood TCR repertoires of about five healthy adults. To increase sequencing depth and limit assay-specific biases, different laboratories used diverse techniques to prepare libraries and sequence TCR repertoires. Leukapheresis yielded between about 0.94 and 9 billion PBMCs per donor. Findings and caveats that apply to the study as a whole: Sharing across four donors was observed for 5% to 6.5% of naive CD4, 3% to 3.5% of naive CD8, roughly 2.4% of memory CD4, and less than 0.45% of memory CD8 clonotypes. Larger estimated clonotype richness was generally found for naive subsets than for memory subsets. Sampling was restricted to blood, and TCR repertoires in tissues likely differ from the TCR repertoires found in blood. The small number of donors limited the genetic and exposure-history diversity represented. Pairwise subsampling led to the expectation that sequencing depth would affect the degree of clonotype sharing among donors. Compared with non-shared clonotypes, the clonotypes found in all four sorted-subset donors had higher generation probabilities. Rarefaction of sorted-subset datasets indicated incomplete sequencing despite the large sequencing depth.

Healthy HIV-negative adults with no recently reported acute infections or vaccinations were included as donors. All donors were Caucasian adults living in Nashville, Tennessee, USA. Magnetic negative selection was used to enrich CD4+ T cells, after which naive cells were positively selected on CD45RA and the negative fraction became the memory subset. Blood was collected by leukapheresis, and PBMCs were isolated by Ficoll-Histopaque density gradient centrifugation and then cryopreserved in liquid nitrogen vapor phase. Analytical flow cytometry was used to check the purity and quantity of every magnetically sorted T cell population. Genomic DNA was isolated from every sorted fraction and measured by UV absorbance on a Nanodrop 2000c. V is pared back by 2 bases and J by 7 bases, with 11 bases lying between the germline termini. For CDR1 and CDR2, the germline V gene lists MNHEY and SVGAGI. From cysteine to phenylalanine, the CDR3 is 13 amino acids long. The sequence is cut down to CDR3 DNA, 39 bases in frame from base 1.

TCR CDR3 regions were amplified from genomic DNA by multiplex PCR using the deep immunoSEQ assay. Extracted genomic DNA from each cell subset was spread evenly across all wells of several immunoSEQ 96-well plates, with each plate serving as a replicate. For sorted subsets, roughly 200 ng of genomic DNA, equivalent to around 30,000 T cell genomes, went into each replicate PCR. Purified libraries were measured with a Qubit 3.0 fluorometer, size-checked on a Bioanalyzer 2100, and measured again with the KAPA Library Quantification kit. Each immunoSEQ 96-well plate was sequenced on its own single-read 150-cycle Illumina NextSeq 550 flow cell. The source study handled its data this way. Because only junctional sequences without quality scores were contained in the immunoSEQ output, filtering matching that applied to full-length reads could not be performed. Sequences were annotated with PyIR, a Python wrapper for IgBLAST v1.9, and V/J genes and CDR3 were assigned using IMGT germline references. Reads with weak V/J assignments (E-value above 1e-6), missing CDR3, stop codons, out-of-frame junctions, or ambiguous translated residues were removed. V3J clonotypes were defined as sequences sharing the same inferred V gene, J gene, and CDR3 amino acid sequence. Percentage overlap between repertoires was calculated by dividing the number of shared unique clonotypes by the size of the smaller repertoire. RTK rarefaction, the Chao1 estimator, and Recon v2.1 estimates of unobserved clonotypes were used to assess repertoire richness. OLGA was used to compute generation probabilities for all TCRbeta clonotypes that the gDNA method yielded from four donors. TCRdb stores this immuneACCESS table with in-frame sequences only. Part of the clones is absent; in the studies checked, under half of the shortfall reflects unresolved V genes, and no reason is known for the rest. From that table come the V and J calls and clone size; the DNA was used to work out D and trimming. The sample profile shows roughly 2 million clones; about 94% of them were found once. Clones ranked in the top ten supply about 0.13% of the sample.

A single count supports this clone. The antigen it binds to is not known. No base qualities exist here, and no much larger clone lies one base off it. The TCR originated in a man aged 18-30 years in good health. The chain couples TRBV6-5 to TRBJ1-2; the D gene is possibly TRBD1, with 5 bases matching. The source material was naive CD4+ T cells sorted from blood. Taken with the paper, the label for cell subset or site translates to: CD45RA+ positively selected. The nucleotides are TGTGCCAGCAGTTACCCAGGACAAGTTGGCTACACCTTC. It specifies CASSYPGQVGYTF.